This TCR beta chain appears in the sequencing data of a study of T cell responses to AZD1222 COVID-19 vaccine. Study at large: It was second doses at about 4 or about 12 weeks that were pooled. Study outcomes and limitations: Clonal diversity was possibly underestimated, and white British individuals and females predominated among donors. At 160-218 and 743-854, vaccine-associated CD4 TCRs were dominant, and they spanned spike. Unmutated variant regions are reportedly targeted by nearly half of spike-specific TCRs.

The CDR3 extends over 13 amino acids. The V end was cut by 6 bases, the J end by 4 bases, with 10 bases between. Germline assignment: CDR1 MNHEY and CDR2 SVGAGI. Profiled with immunoSEQ multiplex PCR; TCRdb holds only in-frame clones, not every one. Of about 130,000 clones listed, around 83% were seen once; the top ten hold around 10%. To note about this clone: Its antigen is currently unknown.

V gene TRBV6-5 combines with J gene TRBJ1-5; TRBD1 is a possible D gene (6 bases). The sample here was peripheral blood, taken on day 0 of AZD1222 vaccination. This receptor was identified in an adult in good health. DNA of the CDR3: TGTGCCAGCAGAGCAGACAGGAATCAGCCCCAGCATTTT. This encodes CASRADRNQPQHF.